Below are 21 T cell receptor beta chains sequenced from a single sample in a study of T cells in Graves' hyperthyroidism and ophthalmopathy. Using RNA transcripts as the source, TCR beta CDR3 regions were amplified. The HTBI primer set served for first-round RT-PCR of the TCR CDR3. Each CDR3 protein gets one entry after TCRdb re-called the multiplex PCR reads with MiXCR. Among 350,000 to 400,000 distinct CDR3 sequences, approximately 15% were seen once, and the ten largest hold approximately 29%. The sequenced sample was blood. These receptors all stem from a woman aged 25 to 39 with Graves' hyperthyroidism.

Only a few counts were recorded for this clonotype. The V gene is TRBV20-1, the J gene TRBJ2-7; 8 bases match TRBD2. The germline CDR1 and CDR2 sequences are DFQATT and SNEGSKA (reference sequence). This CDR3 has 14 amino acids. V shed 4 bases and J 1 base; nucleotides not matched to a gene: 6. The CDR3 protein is CSAIGLANSYEQYF. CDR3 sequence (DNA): TGCAGTGCTATCGGACTAGCAAATTCCTACGAGCAGTACTTC.

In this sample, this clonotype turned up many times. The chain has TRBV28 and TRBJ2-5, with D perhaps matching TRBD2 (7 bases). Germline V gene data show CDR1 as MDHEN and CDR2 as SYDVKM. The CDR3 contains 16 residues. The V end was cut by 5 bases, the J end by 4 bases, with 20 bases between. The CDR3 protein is CASSPPRVGGGETQYF. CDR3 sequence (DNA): TGTGCCAGCAGTCCCCCGAGGGTGGGAGGGGGAGAGACCCAGTACTTC.

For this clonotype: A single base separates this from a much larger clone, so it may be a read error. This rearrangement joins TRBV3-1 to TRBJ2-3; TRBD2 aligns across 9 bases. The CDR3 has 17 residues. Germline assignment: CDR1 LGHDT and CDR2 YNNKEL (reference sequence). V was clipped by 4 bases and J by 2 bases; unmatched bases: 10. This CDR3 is CASSRGTSPTNTDTQYF. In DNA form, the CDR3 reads TGTGCCAGCAGCCGAGGGACTAGCCCCACTAACACAGATACGCAGTATTTT.

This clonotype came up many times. CDR3 coding DNA: TGTGCCAGCAGCTGGAGGAGCTCGAACACCGGGGAGCTGTTTTTT. It yields the protein CASSWRSSNTGELFF. J is TRBJ2-2 and V is TRBV7-2, with D perhaps TRBD2 (5 bases). V was pared by 4 bases and J by 0 bases, with 9 bases between. The germline CDR1 and CDR2 sequences are SGHTA and FQGNSA. This CDR3 region has 15 residues.

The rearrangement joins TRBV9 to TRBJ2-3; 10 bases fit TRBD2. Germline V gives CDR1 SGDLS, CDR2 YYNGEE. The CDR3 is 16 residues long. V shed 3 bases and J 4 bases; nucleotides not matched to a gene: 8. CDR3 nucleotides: TGTGCCAGCAGCGAGCGGGAGGGCCTGAGCGCAGATACGCAGTATTTT. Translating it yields CASSEREGLSADTQYF.

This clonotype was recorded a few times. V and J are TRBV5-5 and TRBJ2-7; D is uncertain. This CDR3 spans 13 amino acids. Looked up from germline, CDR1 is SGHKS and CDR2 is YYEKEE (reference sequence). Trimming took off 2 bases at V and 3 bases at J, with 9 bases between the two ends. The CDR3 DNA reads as TGTGCCAGCAGCTTCGTAGACAACTACGAGCAGTACTTC. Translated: CASSFVDNYEQYF.

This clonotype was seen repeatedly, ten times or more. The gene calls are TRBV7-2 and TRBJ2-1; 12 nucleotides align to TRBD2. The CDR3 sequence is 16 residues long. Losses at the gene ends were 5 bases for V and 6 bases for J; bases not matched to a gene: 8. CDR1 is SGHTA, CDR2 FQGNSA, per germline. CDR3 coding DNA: TGTGCCAGCAGCCGAGAGGGACTAGCGGGCAGCAATGAGCAGTTCTTC. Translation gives CASSREGLAGSNEQFF.

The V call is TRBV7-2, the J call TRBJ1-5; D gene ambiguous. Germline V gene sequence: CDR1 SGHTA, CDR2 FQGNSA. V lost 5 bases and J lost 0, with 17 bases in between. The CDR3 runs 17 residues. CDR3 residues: CASSPPGGYYSNQPQHF. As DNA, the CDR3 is TGTGCCAGCAGCCCCCCGGGAGGTTACTATAGCAATCAGCCCCAGCATTTT.

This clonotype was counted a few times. The CDR3 region is CASSLVRENEQFF. CDR3 DNA sequence: TGTGCCAGCAGCTTGGTTCGGGAGAATGAGCAGTTCTTC. The rearrangement joins TRBV5-8 to TRBJ2-1; possibly TRBD2 for D (6 bases). Germline values: CDR1 SGHTS, CDR2 YDEGEE. The CDR3 covers 13 residues. V was cut by 0 bases and J by 7 bases, with 8 bases left in between.

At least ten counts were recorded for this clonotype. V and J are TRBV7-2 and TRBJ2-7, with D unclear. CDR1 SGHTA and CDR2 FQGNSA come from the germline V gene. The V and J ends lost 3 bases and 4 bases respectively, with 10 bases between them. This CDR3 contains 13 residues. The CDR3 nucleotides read TGTGCCAGCAGCTTCGGAAATTCGTACGAGCAGTACTTC. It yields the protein CASSFGNSYEQYF.

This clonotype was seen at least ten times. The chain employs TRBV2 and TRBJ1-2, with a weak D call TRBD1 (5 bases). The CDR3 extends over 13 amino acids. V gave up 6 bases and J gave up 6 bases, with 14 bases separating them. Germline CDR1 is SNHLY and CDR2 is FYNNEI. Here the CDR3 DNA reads TGTGCCAGCAGGCTAAGCCAGGGCAATGGCTACACCTTC. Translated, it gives CASRLSQGNGYTF.

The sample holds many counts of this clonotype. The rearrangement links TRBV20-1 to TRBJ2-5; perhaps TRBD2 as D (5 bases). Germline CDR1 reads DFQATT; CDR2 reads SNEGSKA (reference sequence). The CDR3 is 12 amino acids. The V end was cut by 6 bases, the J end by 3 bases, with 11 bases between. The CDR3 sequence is CSAGEGKETQYF. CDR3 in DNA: TGCAGTGCGGGAGAAGGGAAAGAGACCCAGTACTTC.

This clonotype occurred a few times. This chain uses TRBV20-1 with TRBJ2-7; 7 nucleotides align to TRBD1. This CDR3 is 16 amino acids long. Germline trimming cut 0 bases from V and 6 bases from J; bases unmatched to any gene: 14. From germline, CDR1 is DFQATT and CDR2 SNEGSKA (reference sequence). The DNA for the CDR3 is TGCAGTGCTAGAGATCCGGAGACAGGGTTCTCGGGCGAGCAGTACTTC. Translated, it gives CSARDPETGFSGEQYF.

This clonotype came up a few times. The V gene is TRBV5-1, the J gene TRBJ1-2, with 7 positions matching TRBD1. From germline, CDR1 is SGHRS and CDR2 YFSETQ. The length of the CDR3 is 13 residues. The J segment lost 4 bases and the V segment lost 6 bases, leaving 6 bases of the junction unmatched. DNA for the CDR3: TGCGCCAGCACGACCGGGACAGCCTATGGCTACACCTTC. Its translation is CASTTGTAYGYTF.

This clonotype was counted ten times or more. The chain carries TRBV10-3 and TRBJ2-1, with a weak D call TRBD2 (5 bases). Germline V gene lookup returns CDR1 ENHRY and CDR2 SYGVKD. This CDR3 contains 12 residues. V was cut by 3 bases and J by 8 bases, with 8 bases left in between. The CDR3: CAISDRGDEQFF. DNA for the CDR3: TGTGCCATCAGTGATCGGGGAGATGAGCAGTTCTTC.

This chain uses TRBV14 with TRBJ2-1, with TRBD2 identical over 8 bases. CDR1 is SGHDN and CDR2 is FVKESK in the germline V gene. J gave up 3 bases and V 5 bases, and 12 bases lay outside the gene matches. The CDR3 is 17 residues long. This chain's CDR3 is CASSAEHSGSYYNEQFF. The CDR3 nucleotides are TGTGCCAGCAGCGCCGAACACAGCGGGAGTTACTACAATGAGCAGTTCTTC.

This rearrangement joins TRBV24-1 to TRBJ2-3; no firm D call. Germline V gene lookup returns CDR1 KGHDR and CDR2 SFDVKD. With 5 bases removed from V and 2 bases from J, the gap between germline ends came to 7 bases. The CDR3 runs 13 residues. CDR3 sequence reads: CATSAGFTDTQYF. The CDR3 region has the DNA TGTGCCACCAGTGCTGGCTTCACAGATACGCAGTATTTT.

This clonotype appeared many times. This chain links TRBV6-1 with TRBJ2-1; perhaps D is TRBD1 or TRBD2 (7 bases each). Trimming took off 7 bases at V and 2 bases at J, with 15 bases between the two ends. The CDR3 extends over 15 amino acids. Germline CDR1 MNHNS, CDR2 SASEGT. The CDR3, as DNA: TGTGCCAGCACGGGGGGACAGTTCGCCTACAATGAGCAGTTCTTC. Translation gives CASTGGQFAYNEQFF.

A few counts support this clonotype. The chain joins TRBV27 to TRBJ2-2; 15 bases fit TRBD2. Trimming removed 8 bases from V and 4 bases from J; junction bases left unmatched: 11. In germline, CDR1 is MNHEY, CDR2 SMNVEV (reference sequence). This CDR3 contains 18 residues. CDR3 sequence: CASCSGLAGGGCTGELFF. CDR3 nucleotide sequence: TGTGCCAGCTGCTCGGGACTAGCGGGAGGTGGGTGCACCGGGGAGCTGTTTTTT.

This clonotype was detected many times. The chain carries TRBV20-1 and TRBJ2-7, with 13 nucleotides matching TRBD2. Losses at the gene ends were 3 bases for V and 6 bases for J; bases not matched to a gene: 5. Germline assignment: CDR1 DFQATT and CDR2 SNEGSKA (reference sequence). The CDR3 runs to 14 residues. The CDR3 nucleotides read TGCAGTGCTAGGCGGGGACTAGCGGGAACCGAGCAGTACTTC. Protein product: CSARRGLAGTEQYF.

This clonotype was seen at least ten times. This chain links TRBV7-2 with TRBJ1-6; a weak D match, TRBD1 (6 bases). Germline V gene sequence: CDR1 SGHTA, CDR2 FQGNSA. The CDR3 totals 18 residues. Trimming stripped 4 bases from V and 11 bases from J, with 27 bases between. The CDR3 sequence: CASSYSQGAGFKNPPLHF. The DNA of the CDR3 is TGTGCCAGCAGCTATTCACAGGGTGCCGGTTTCAAAAATCCACCCCTCCACTTT.